Listed below are T cell receptor beta chains from one sample, sequenced in a study of cytomegalovirus exposure and HLA in healthy donors. Repertoires were generated with immunoSEQ multiplex PCR, while TCRdb's copy carries only in-frame clones and drops some. The sample has about 180,000 clones, about 89% seen once. Sequencing input: PBMCs. Source of these receptors: a man between 18 and 29 years old in good health and CMV-seropositive. Each CDR3 is given with its conserved first and last residue. D genes are given only for firm matches. The size of a clone is reported for some rows only, either as once, few or many, or as a class for expanded clones.

>TRBJ2-3|TRBV11-3|.|TRBD2
TGTGCCAGCAGCCCCGGGAGGGGAGATACGCAGTATTTT
CASSPGRGDTQYF
>TRBJ2-7|TRBV7-2|once|.
TGTGCCAGCAGCTTAGAATGGGCTGCGGGGTACGAGCAGTACTTC
CASSLEWAAGYEQYF
>TRBJ1-1|TRBV30|.|.
TGTGCCTGGATGGGGTTAGGGAGTCGTACTGAAGCTTTCTTT
CAWMGLGSRTEAFF
>TRBJ2-7|TRBV19|.|TRBD1
TGTGCCAGTAGTAGTGGAGACAGGGACCCCTACGAGCAGTACTTC
CASSSGDRDPYEQYF
>TRBJ1-2|TRBV5-6|.|TRBD1
TGTGCCAGCAGCCCGACAGGGAAACCCTATGGCTACACCTTC
CASSPTGKPYGYTF
>TRBJ1-2|TRBV19|.|.
TGTGCCAGTGGGGCAGGGCCCTTCTATGGCTACACCTTC
CASGAGPFYGYTF
>TRBJ2-2|TRBV5-4|few|TRBD1
TGTGCCAGCAGCTTGAACAGGGGGGTCGCCGGGGAGCTGTTTTTT
CASSLNRGVAGELFF
>TRBJ2-7|TRBV10-3|.|.
TGTGCCATCAGTGAGCATTTTGGGGGGGCCTCTTACGAGCAGTACTTC
CAISEHFGGASYEQYF
>TRBJ1-2|TRBV5-6|.|.
TGTGCCAGCAGCTTGGGCAGGGGTATCGGTGGCTACACCTTC
CASSLGRGIGGYTF
>TRBJ2-3|TRBV5-1|.|TRBD2
TGCGCCAGCAGCTTCAGGGTTTTTGGGGGGGCAGATACGCAGTATTTT
CASSFRVFGGADTQYF
>TRBJ2-1|TRBV7-3|.|TRBD1
TGTGCCAGCAGCCTGGGACAGGGGGCCTACAATGAGCAGTTCTTC
CASSLGQGAYNEQFF
>TRBJ1-5|TRBV19|.|TRBD1
TGTGCCAGTAGGACAGGACAGGACCCTCTTGGGCCCCAGCATTTT
CASRTGQDPLGPQHF
>TRBJ2-5|TRBV7-2|.|TRBD2
TGTGCCAGCAGCCCATCGTCTAGCGGCCAAGAGACCCAGTACTTC
CASSPSSSGQETQYF
>TRBJ1-5|TRBV27|few|.
TGTGCCAGCAGTTCTTTTGCAGGGGACTACCAGCATTTT
CASSSFAGDYQHF
>TRBJ2-1|TRBV6-5|.|.
TGTGCCAGCAGTTCACAGGGTTTCAATGAGCAGTTCTTC
CASSSQGFNEQFF
>TRBJ2-4|TRBV12-1|.|.
TGTGCCAGCAGCCTACGGGGAGAGCTAGCCAAAAACATTCAGTACTTC
CASSLRGELAKNIQYF
>TRBJ2-1|TRBV7-6|.|TRBD2
TGTGCCAGCAGCAAAGGGACTAGCGGGGGTAATGAGCAGTTCTTC
CASSKGTSGGNEQFF
>TRBJ1-2|TRBV28|.|TRBD1
TGTGCCAGCAGCCTCGAAGGGACAGGGAAGTATGGCTACACCTTC
CASSLEGTGKYGYTF
>TRBJ2-7|TRBV27|.|TRBD2
TGTGCCAGCAGCGGGACTAGCGCCGAGCAGTACTTC
CASSGTSAEQYF
>TRBJ2-7|TRBV6-5|.|TRBD2
TGTGCCAGCAGCTGGACTAGCGGGAGCTCCTACGAGCAGTACTTC
CASSWTSGSSYEQYF
>TRBJ1-2|TRBV9|.|.
TGTGCCAGCAGCCTTGCGATCCAGGGTGGCTATGGCTACACCTTC
CASSLAIQGGYGYTF
>TRBJ2-1|TRBV7-3|.|.
TGTGCCAGCAGCTTAAGGGCGGGCAGGATAAATGAGCAGTTCTTC
CASSLRAGRINEQFF
>TRBJ2-1|TRBV29-1|few|.
TGCAGCGTTGTTTCGGACAATGAGCAGTTCTTC
CSVVSDNEQFF
>TRBJ1-4|TRBV19|.|.
TGTGCCAGTTCGGGGGGAACTAATGAAAAACTGTTTTTT
CASSGGTNEKLFF
>TRBJ1-4|TRBV9|.|.
TGTGCCAGCAGCCCCTCCCCGGGGGGGATGTATGAAAAACTGTTTTTT
CASSPSPGGMYEKLFF
>TRBJ2-7|TRBV5-1|once|TRBD2
TGCGCCAGCAGCTCTCTGCTTTACACTAGCGGGGGGACCGATCCCCACGAGCAGTACTTC
CASSSLLYTSGGTDPHEQYF
>TRBJ2-2|TRBV28|few|.
TGTGCCAGCCGGAACGTAGCGGACAACACCGGGGAGCTGTTTTTT
CASRNVADNTGELFF
>TRBJ2-7|TRBV7-8|once|TRBD1
TGTGCCAGCAGCCCAGGACAGGGGGTGTACGAGCAGTACTTC
CASSPGQGVYEQYF
>TRBJ1-2|TRBV7-8|.|TRBD1
TGTGCCAGCAGCGAGATCCAGGGGGCTCGGCTTAACTATGGCTACACCTTC
CASSEIQGARLNYGYTF
>TRBJ1-2|TRBV7-2|.|TRBD1
TGTGCCAGCAGCCTCCGGGACAGGGGTGGATACACCTTC
CASSLRDRGGYTF
>TRBJ2-2|TRBV6-1|.|.
TGTGCCAGCAGAATTGAGGGTTTGGTCACCGGGGAGCTGTTTTTT
CASRIEGLVTGELFF
>TRBJ2-7|TRBV11-2|.|TRBD2
TGTGCCAGCAGCTTAGATCTTAGCGGGAGCGTCTCCGAGCAGTACTTC
CASSLDLSGSVSEQYF
>TRBJ1-2|TRBV10-3|.|TRBD1
TGTGCCATCTCCCGCGGACAGGGGGTGGACGGCTACACCTTC
CAISRGQGVDGYTF
>TRBJ1-1|TRBV14|few|.
TGTGCCAGCAGCCAAGTTTTCCGTCAAGCTTTCTTT
CASSQVFRQAFF
>TRBJ2-7|TRBV10-3|.|.
TGTGCCATCAGCACGGACGGGACCTACGAGCAGTACTTC
CAISTDGTYEQYF
>TRBJ2-1|TRBV9|.|.
TGTGCCAGCAGCGTAGCCCGGGGTGAGCAGTTCTTC
CASSVARGEQFF
>TRBJ2-1|TRBV10-2|once|TRBD2
TGCGCCAGCATTGGGCCTAGCGGGAGTTCCTACAATGAGCAGTTCTTC
CASIGPSGSSYNEQFF
>TRBJ2-5|TRBV27|.|TRBD2
TGTGCCCGCTCTGGGGCTAGCGGGTACCAAGAGACCCAGTACTTC
CARSGASGYQETQYF
>TRBJ2-1|TRBV5-1|.|TRBD2
TGCGCCAGCAGCTTGGAGGGACTAGCGGGAAATGAGCAGTTCTTC
CASSLEGLAGNEQFF
>TRBJ1-2|TRBV19|.|.
TGTGCCAGTAGTAACAGGGTGAGAAACTATGGCTACACCTTC
CASSNRVRNYGYTF
>TRBJ2-7|TRBV29-1|.|.
TGCAGCGTAGGACTTAGCTCCTACGAGCAGTACTTC
CSVGLSSYEQYF
>TRBJ1-5|TRBV4-2|.|TRBD1
TGTGCCAGCAGCCAAGCGACAGGGACGGGCGGTCAGCCCCAGCATTTT
CASSQATGTGGQPQHF
>TRBJ1-1|TRBV5-1|.|TRBD1
TGCGCCAGCAGCCAGATTACAGGGGGCTACACTGAAGCTTTCTTT
CASSQITGGYTEAFF
>TRBJ1-2|TRBV9|.|TRBD1
TGTGCCAGCAGCTCCACAGGGGGCGGCTACACCTTC
CASSSTGGGYTF
>TRBJ2-7|TRBV6-5|.|.
TGTGCCAGCAACCCCGGCGGGGTTACCTACGAGCAGTACTTC
CASNPGGVTYEQYF
>TRBJ2-7|TRBV5-1|.|.
TGCGCCAGCAGCCCTTCCGGAAGGGAGGTCTACGAGCAGTACTTC
CASSPSGREVYEQYF
>TRBJ1-2|TRBV29-1|.|.
TGCAGCACTCAGGGGAGTCACCAAGTAGACTATGGCTACACCTTC
CSTQGSHQVDYGYTF
>TRBJ1-1|TRBV7-2|.|.
TGTGCCAGCAGCTTAGAAAGGGGCATGAACACTGAAGCTTTCTTT
CASSLERGMNTEAFF
>TRBJ1-2|TRBV6-1|.|.
TGTGCCAGCAGTGGTCCGGGACTGCACTATGGCTACACCTTC
CASSGPGLHYGYTF
>TRBJ2-1|TRBV7-9|once|.
TGTGCCAGCAGCCCCCTCGGTGGAGGAACCTTCAATGAGCAGTTCTTC
CASSPLGGGTFNEQFF